This TCR beta chain was captured by sequencing in a study of T cells in Graves' hyperthyroidism and ophthalmopathy (dated by TCRdb to the late 2010s). Study-level background: To identify distinguishing TCR V-J signatures, a discovery cohort of around 100 patients was used, comprising 43 with Graves' ophthalmopathy and around 57 with stable Graves' hyperthyroidism. Following sampling, methimazole starting at 30 mg daily was given to hyperthyroidism patients, and high-dose intravenous methylprednisolone was given to ophthalmopathy patients. The study also compared thyroid tissue and blood T-cell repertoires from more than five Graves' hyperthyroidism patients. For training and testing, the 80 to 100 patients in the discovery cohort were randomly divided in a 7:3 ratio. Prospective prediction of ophthalmopathy was tested in an independent validation cohort of fewer than 20 hyperthyroidism patients and 17 patients who later progressed to ophthalmopathy. The paper describes TCR Vbeta CDR3 sequencing of about 140 peripheral blood samples, made up of 43 ophthalmopathy patients, around 78 hyperthyroidism patients and some 17 progressor patients.

As for this clonotype: There is no known antigen for this receptor. The input lacks base qualities; no much larger clone sits a single base away.

A patient counted as having stable Graves' hyperthyroidism if no progression to ophthalmopathy occurred over 18 months of follow-up. Hyperthyroidism patients were aged 18 to 65 years and newly diagnosed, with disease duration of less than 2 months. Exclusion was applied to patients with uncontrolled infections, other autoimmune diseases, pregnancy or lactation. Diagnoses were established on the basis of clinical symptoms, serum thyroxine and TRAb, thyroid ultrasound, and orbital computed tomography. Trizol reagent was used to extract total RNA, and RNA quality was then checked on an Agilent 2100 Bioanalyzer. The full study reports these points: Sample size was not statistically predetermined, and investigators were not blinded to group allocation. Most expanded thyroid clonotypes (frequency above 0.001) were also detected in blood, suggesting blood repertoires may reflect thyroid immune responses. In validation, progression to ophthalmopathy was predicted by the model with 70% to 71% sensitivity and just over 72% specificity, a median of roughly six months before onset. In cross-validation, a model built on a 13 V-J signature told ophthalmopathy apart from stable hyperthyroidism with over 85% sensitivity and approximately 84% specificity, and in testing the same model reached 80%/75%.

Amplification of TCR beta CDR3 regions was carried out from RNA transcripts. A first-round RT-PCR of the TCR CDR3 used the HTBI primer set with the Qiagen OneStep RT-PCR kit. The libraries were constructed in a second round of multiplex PCR and then size-selected and purified. The libraries were sequenced on an Illumina HiSeq2000 using paired-end 100 bp reads. In the original analysis: SOAPnuke was used to process the raw data, removing reads that contained adapters or uncalled bases, had a mean Phred below 15, or lacked an exact match to the constant primer or identifier. High-quality paired reads were merged using COPE v1.2.5, and each unique nucleotide sequence was defined as a clonotype. MiTCR v1.1 was used to align clonotypes to the IMGT TRBV, TRBD and TRBJ reference segments. The analysis was restricted to V-J combinations with a frequency above 0.0001, which together covered around 99% of the repertoires. The TCS score was defined as F50 (clonal expansion) divided by E x V (chaos), with BLOSUM62-based TCRdist calculated between CDR3 peptides within each V-J. Welch's t-statistics and random forest reduced some 510 V-J features to 13, which were used in a naive Bayes classifier (R e1071). The similarity between thyroid and blood repertoires was quantified using the Morisita-Horn index. TCRdb trimmed public reads at Q25 via fastp, called clones via MiXCR and kept in-frame beta chains. Entries are consolidated by CDR3 protein sequence, retaining the most common genes and DNA. These V and J calls rely on TCRdb rather than the paper's analysis. The sample table records fewer than 750,000 distinct CDR3 sequences; just over 45% of these occur just once. The top ten clonotypes cover roughly 7.7% of the sample.

The sequenced sample was peripheral blood or thyroid tissue (not recorded which). This clonotype was obtained from a woman between 18 and 29 years old with Graves' hyperthyroidism.

The nucleotides are TGTGCCAGCTCTCCTCCGGGACTAGCGGCTACATCCTACGAGCAGTACTTC. Its product reads: CASSPPGLAATSYEQYF. The V gene is TRBV4-2 and the J gene is TRBJ2-7, with 11 bases aligning to TRBD2. Ends trimmed: V by 8 bases, J by 1 base; bases unmatched to a gene: 13. The CDR3 covers 17 residues, taking in both the cysteine and the phenylalanine. Of the read, only the CDR3 DNA is kept; its 51 bases are in frame from base 1. The germline V gene sets CDR1 to LGHNA and CDR2 to YNFKEQ.